This T cell receptor beta chain was captured in a study of T cell changes during pregnancy in multiple sclerosis. This CDR3 has 13 amino acids. CDR1 GTSNPN and CDR2 SVGIG come from the germline V gene (reference sequence). V was clipped by 2 bases and J by 5 bases; unmatched bases: 3. TCRdb keeps only in-frame clones here, not all; method: immunoSEQ multiplex PCR. The sample includes roughly 30,000 clones, about nine tenths of them seen just once. This rearrangement joins TRBV30 to TRBJ2-5; 9 bases fit TRBD2. This specimen consisted of CD4+ T cells from peripheral blood mononuclear cells, obtained in the first trimester of pregnancy. This TCR was sampled from a female donor in good health, enrolled as a control in a pregnancy study. The CDR3 coding sequence is TGTGCCTGGAGTAGTCTAGCGGGGGAGACCCAGTACTTC. Its protein is CAWSSLAGETQYF.